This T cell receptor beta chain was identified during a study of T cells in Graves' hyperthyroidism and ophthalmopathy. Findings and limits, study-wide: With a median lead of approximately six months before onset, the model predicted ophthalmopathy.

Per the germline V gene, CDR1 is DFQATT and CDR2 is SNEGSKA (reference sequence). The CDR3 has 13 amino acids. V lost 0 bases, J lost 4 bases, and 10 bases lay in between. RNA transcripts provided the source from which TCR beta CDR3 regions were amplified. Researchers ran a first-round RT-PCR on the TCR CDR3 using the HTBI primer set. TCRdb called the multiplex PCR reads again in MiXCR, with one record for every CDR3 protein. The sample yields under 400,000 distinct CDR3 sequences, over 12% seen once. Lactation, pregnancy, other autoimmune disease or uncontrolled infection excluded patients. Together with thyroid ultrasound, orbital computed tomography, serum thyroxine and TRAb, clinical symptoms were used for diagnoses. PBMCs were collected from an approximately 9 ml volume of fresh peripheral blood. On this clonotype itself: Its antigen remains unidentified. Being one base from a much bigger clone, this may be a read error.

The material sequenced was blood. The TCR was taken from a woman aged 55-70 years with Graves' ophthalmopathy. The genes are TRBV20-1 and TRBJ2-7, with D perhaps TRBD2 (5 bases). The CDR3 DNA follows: TGCAGTGCTAGAGACCTGAGGGCTTACGAGCAGTACTTC. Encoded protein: CSARDLRAYEQYF.